This TCR beta chain comes out of a study of shared clonotypes between healthy human individuals. The V gene lost 8 bases and the J gene lost 2 bases, with 13 bases spanning the gap. The CDR3 is 14 amino acids. The germline V gene encodes CDR1 KGHSH and CDR2 LQKENI. Assay used: immunoSEQ multiplex PCR; TCRdb lists only in-frame clones, some missing. The data contain about 1.5 million clones, about 96% of them seen just once; the ten biggest clones take up approximately 1.2%. V usage is TRBV18 and J usage is TRBJ1-5; D not certain. Sequencing was performed on naive CD4+ T cells sorted from blood. Subset reported: CD45RA+ positively selected. The sequence derives from a man aged 25-45 years in good health. CDR3 region: CASAPLGGNQPQHF. The CDR3 nucleotides read TGTGCCAGCGCCCCCCTGGGAGGCAATCAGCCCCAGCATTTT.